This TCR beta chain was recovered during a study of blood T cell repertoires in COVID-19. Sequencing used immunoSEQ multiplex PCR; TCRdb keeps in-frame clones, though not all of them. Altogether more than 130,000 clones are present, 85% to 90% being singletons, with the ten largest covering around 4.5%. Germline loops: CDR1 LNHDA, CDR2 SQIVND (reference sequence). Losses at the gene ends were 6 bases for V and 5 bases for J; bases not matched to a gene: 13. The CDR3 is made up of 16 amino acids. Sequencing was done on a sample of peripheral blood. This chain uses TRBV19 with TRBJ1-5, with TRBD1 matching over 7 bases. The TCR was taken from a woman aged 40-49 years with acute or convalescent COVID-19. The CDR3 DNA reads as TGTGCCAGTAGGCCCGCGACAGGGAGGAGGGATCAGCCCCAGCATTTT. Translated: CASRPATGRRDQPQHF.